This is a list of T cell receptor beta chains from one sample in a study of blood T cell repertoires in COVID-19. Profiling relied on immunoSEQ multiplex PCR, and the TCRdb table lists in-frame clones only, not all of them. The table includes hundreds of thousands of clones, roughly nine tenths detected once. The sequenced sample was PBMCs or T cells enriched from blood (not recorded which). These TCRs come from a woman aged 60-70 years who had recovered from COVID-19. Each CDR3 is given with its conserved first and last residue. Fields, in order: D gene, clone size, J gene, CDR3 length, V gene, CDR3 DNA, CDR3 protein. The D gene is left open where the match is weak. Expanded clones get a size class; other rows say once, few or many, or leave the size out.

D gene: TRBD1
clone size: few
J gene: TRBJ1-5
CDR3 length: 15
V gene: TRBV4-1
CDR3 DNA: TGCGCCAGCAGCCATGATGACAGGGCCCATCAGCCCCAGCATTTT
CDR3 protein: CASSHDDRAHQPQHF

D gene: -
clone size: few
J gene: TRBJ1-3
CDR3 length: 15
V gene: TRBV3-1/TRBV3-2
CDR3 DNA: TGTGCCAGCAGCCAAGGGGGAGGGCCCGGAAACACCATATATTTT
CDR3 protein: CASSQGGGPGNTIYF

D gene: TRBD2
clone size: -
J gene: TRBJ2-3
CDR3 length: 14
V gene: TRBV19
CDR3 DNA: TGTGCCATCTCGGAGCGGGGGGCCACAGATACGCAGTATTTT
CDR3 protein: CAISERGATDTQYF

D gene: -
clone size: -
J gene: TRBJ1-1
CDR3 length: 14
V gene: TRBV5-1
CDR3 DNA: TGCGCCAGCAGCAGAGTGACAGAGAACACTGAAGCTTTCTTT
CDR3 protein: CASSRVTENTEAFF

D gene: -
clone size: few
J gene: TRBJ2-5
CDR3 length: 15
V gene: TRBV7-2
CDR3 DNA: TGTGCCAGCAGCTTAGATAGGGGGACGCAAGAGACCCAGTACTTC
CDR3 protein: CASSLDRGTQETQYF

D gene: -
clone size: -
J gene: TRBJ2-7
CDR3 length: 14
V gene: TRBV11-2
CDR3 DNA: TGTGCCAGCAGCGTCCAGGGGAAAATCAGCGAGCAGTACTTC
CDR3 protein: CASSVQGKISEQYF

D gene: TRBD1
clone size: -
J gene: TRBJ2-1
CDR3 length: 16
V gene: TRBV5-1
CDR3 DNA: TGCGCCAGCAGCTCACCCCCGGACAGGGTGGGCAATGAGCAGTTCTTC
CDR3 protein: CASSSPPDRVGNEQFF

D gene: TRBD2
clone size: -
J gene: TRBJ2-3
CDR3 length: 15
V gene: TRBV6-5
CDR3 DNA: TGTGCCAGCAGTTACGGCCGGGGGGGCCCAGATACGCAGTATTTT
CDR3 protein: CASSYGRGGPDTQYF

D gene: -
clone size: -
J gene: TRBJ1-2
CDR3 length: 14
V gene: TRBV2
CDR3 DNA: TGTGCCAGCAGTGGTGTTGGTCGGTACTATGGCTACACCTTC
CDR3 protein: CASSGVGRYYGYTF

D gene: -
clone size: -
J gene: TRBJ1-2
CDR3 length: 16
V gene: TRBV18
CDR3 DNA: TGTGCCAGCTCACCGGCAACGGCGGGGGGTTTCGATGGCTACACCTTC
CDR3 protein: CASSPATAGGFDGYTF

D gene: TRBD1
clone size: -
J gene: TRBJ1-2
CDR3 length: 15
V gene: TRBV6-5
CDR3 DNA: TGTGCCAGCAAACCGGACAGGGGTAATAACTATGGCTACACCTTC
CDR3 protein: CASKPDRGNNYGYTF

D gene: -
clone size: -
J gene: TRBJ1-1
CDR3 length: 12
V gene: TRBV5-8
CDR3 DNA: TGTGCCAGCAGGGGGGACAAGATAGAAGCTTTCTTT
CDR3 protein: CASRGDKIEAFF

D gene: TRBD1
clone size: -
J gene: TRBJ2-2
CDR3 length: 15
V gene: TRBV18
CDR3 DNA: TGTGCCAGCTCAGAGACAGGGATGGGCACCGGGGAGCTGTTTTTT
CDR3 protein: CASSETGMGTGELFF

D gene: -
clone size: -
J gene: TRBJ2-2
CDR3 length: 15
V gene: TRBV2
CDR3 DNA: TGTGCCAGCAGTGTAGTACAGGGGAACACCGGGGAGCTGTTTTTT
CDR3 protein: CASSVVQGNTGELFF

D gene: TRBD1
clone size: -
J gene: TRBJ2-7
CDR3 length: 15
V gene: TRBV28
CDR3 DNA: TGTGCCAGCATCCCTTACGGGACAGGGAGGAACGAGCAGTACTTC
CDR3 protein: CASIPYGTGRNEQYF

D gene: TRBD1
clone size: -
J gene: TRBJ2-7
CDR3 length: 14
V gene: TRBV5-1
CDR3 DNA: TGCGCCAGCAGCTTGGGACAGGGAACAGGGGAGCAGTACTTC
CDR3 protein: CASSLGQGTGEQYF

D gene: -
clone size: -
J gene: TRBJ1-6
CDR3 length: 15
V gene: TRBV28
CDR3 DNA: TGTGCCAGCAGTCCCGGGACACTAGATAATTCACCCCTCCACTTT
CDR3 protein: CASSPGTLDNSPLHF

D gene: TRBD1
clone size: -
J gene: TRBJ1-2
CDR3 length: 13
V gene: TRBV5-4
CDR3 DNA: TGTGCCACCCGACAGGGGGCCGACTATGGCTACACCTTC
CDR3 protein: CATRQGADYGYTF

D gene: TRBD2
clone size: -
J gene: TRBJ2-7
CDR3 length: 16
V gene: TRBV11-2
CDR3 DNA: TGTGCCAGCAGCTTACATCTCGGGGAGGGGCAATACGAGCAGTACTTC
CDR3 protein: CASSLHLGEGQYEQYF

D gene: -
clone size: -
J gene: TRBJ1-5
CDR3 length: 13
V gene: TRBV19
CDR3 DNA: TGTGCCAGTAATTGGGACTCCTCAGGGACCCAGCATTTT
CDR3 protein: CASNWDSSGTQHF

D gene: TRBD1
clone size: -
J gene: TRBJ2-1
CDR3 length: 13
V gene: TRBV5-1
CDR3 DNA: TGCGCCAGCAGCCTCGGGACAGACAATGAGCAGTTCTTC
CDR3 protein: CASSLGTDNEQFF

D gene: TRBD1
clone size: -
J gene: TRBJ1-5
CDR3 length: 17
V gene: TRBV6-4
CDR3 DNA: TGTGCCAGCAGTGACTCATTTAGGGACAGAGGAAATCAGCCCCAGCATTTT
CDR3 protein: CASSDSFRDRGNQPQHF

D gene: TRBD1
clone size: -
J gene: TRBJ1-1
CDR3 length: 13
V gene: TRBV12-3/TRBV12-4
CDR3 DNA: TGTGCCAGCAGATTGGACAGGGAGACTGAAGCTTTCTTT
CDR3 protein: CASRLDRETEAFF

D gene: TRBD1
clone size: -
J gene: TRBJ1-5
CDR3 length: 14
V gene: TRBV5-1
CDR3 DNA: TGCGCCAGCAGCTTAGGGACAGGCGGAGAGCCCCAGCATTTT
CDR3 protein: CASSLGTGGEPQHF

D gene: TRBD1
clone size: once
J gene: TRBJ2-1
CDR3 length: 14
V gene: TRBV27
CDR3 DNA: TGTGCCAGCAGCACGGGACAGGGGTTGAATGAGCAGTTCTTC
CDR3 protein: CASSTGQGLNEQFF

D gene: TRBD1
clone size: -
J gene: TRBJ1-4
CDR3 length: 15
V gene: TRBV19
CDR3 DNA: TGTGCCAGTAGTATAGTAGGGGGCTATGCTGAAAAACTGTTTTTT
CDR3 protein: CASSIVGGYAEKLFF

D gene: -
clone size: few
J gene: TRBJ2-6
CDR3 length: 17
V gene: TRBV5-5
CDR3 DNA: TGTGCCAGCAGCTTGGGAGATCTCGGTTATGGGGCCAACGTCCTGACTTTC
CDR3 protein: CASSLGDLGYGANVLTF

D gene: TRBD2
clone size: -
J gene: TRBJ2-2
CDR3 length: 14
V gene: TRBV6-5
CDR3 DNA: TGTGCCAGCCAGGGACTAGCGATCACCGGGGAGCTGTTTTTT
CDR3 protein: CASQGLAITGELFF

D gene: -
clone size: -
J gene: TRBJ2-1
CDR3 length: 15
V gene: TRBV9
CDR3 DNA: TGTGCCAGCAGCTTGGGCGGGGGCCACCTCAATGAGCAGTTCTTC
CDR3 protein: CASSLGGGHLNEQFF

D gene: TRBD2
clone size: -
J gene: TRBJ2-1
CDR3 length: 16
V gene: TRBV12-5
CDR3 DNA: TGTGCTAGTGGTTTGAGACTAGCGGGGGGGCCGTATGAGCAGTTCTTC
CDR3 protein: CASGLRLAGGPYEQFF

D gene: -
clone size: -
J gene: TRBJ2-7
CDR3 length: 16
V gene: TRBV19
CDR3 DNA: TGTGCCAGTACCCCCTCTCTGACACTTTTCTCCTACGAGCAGTACTTC
CDR3 protein: CASTPSLTLFSYEQYF

D gene: -
clone size: few
J gene: TRBJ1-5
CDR3 length: 18
V gene: TRBV6-2/TRBV6-3
CDR3 DNA: TGTGCCAGCAGTCTCCCGACGGTTGGGGGGGCCTACAATCAGCCCCAGCATTTT
CDR3 protein: CASSLPTVGGAYNQPQHF

D gene: TRBD1
clone size: -
J gene: TRBJ1-6
CDR3 length: 15
V gene: TRBV30
CDR3 DNA: TGTGCCTGGAGTGTACTTGGGACAGGGAGTTCACCCCTCCACTTT
CDR3 protein: CAWSVLGTGSSPLHF

D gene: TRBD1
clone size: few
J gene: TRBJ1-2
CDR3 length: 15
V gene: TRBV7-9
CDR3 DNA: TGTGCCAGCAGCTCCTCGGACAGGGGGATCTATGGCTACACCTTC
CDR3 protein: CASSSSDRGIYGYTF

D gene: -
clone size: few
J gene: TRBJ2-2
CDR3 length: 15
V gene: TRBV5-4
CDR3 DNA: TGTGCCAGCAGCTTGTTCCAGGGTCTAACCGGGGAGCTGTTTTTT
CDR3 protein: CASSLFQGLTGELFF

D gene: TRBD2
clone size: once
J gene: TRBJ2-3
CDR3 length: 19
V gene: TRBV27
CDR3 DNA: TGTGCCAGCAGTTTATCGAGGCTAGCGGGGGGACCTAGCACAGATACGCAGTATTTT
CDR3 protein: CASSLSRLAGGPSTDTQYF

D gene: -
clone size: once
J gene: TRBJ1-1
CDR3 length: 11
V gene: TRBV2
CDR3 DNA: TGTGCCAGCAGCACCGGGACTGAAGCTTTCTTT
CDR3 protein: CASSTGTEAFF

D gene: -
clone size: -
J gene: TRBJ2-1
CDR3 length: 12
V gene: TRBV12-3/TRBV12-4
CDR3 DNA: TGTGCCAGCAGTAGCCTAGGGGATGAGCAGTTCTTC
CDR3 protein: CASSSLGDEQFF

D gene: TRBD1
clone size: -
J gene: TRBJ2-1
CDR3 length: 12
V gene: TRBV2
CDR3 DNA: TGTGCCAGCATACGGGACAGTTCTGAGCAGTTCTTC
CDR3 protein: CASIRDSSEQFF

D gene: -
clone size: -
J gene: TRBJ2-7
CDR3 length: 13
V gene: TRBV7-9
CDR3 DNA: TGTGCCAGCAGCCCCCGAGGCTCCTACGAGCAGTACTTC
CDR3 protein: CASSPRGSYEQYF

D gene: TRBD1
clone size: -
J gene: TRBJ1-6
CDR3 length: 15
V gene: TRBV7-2
CDR3 DNA: TGTGCCAGCAGCACCCCGGACAGGGGACGGTCACCCCTCCACTTT
CDR3 protein: CASSTPDRGRSPLHF

D gene: -
clone size: -
J gene: TRBJ2-5
CDR3 length: 15
V gene: TRBV4-1
CDR3 DNA: TGCGCCAGCAGCCAGACGGTGGGGCGTCAAGAGACCCAGTACTTC
CDR3 protein: CASSQTVGRQETQYF

D gene: -
clone size: -
J gene: TRBJ1-1
CDR3 length: 13
V gene: TRBV9
CDR3 DNA: TGTGCCAGCAGCGTAGCAGGGGCCGGGGAAGCTTTCTTT
CDR3 protein: CASSVAGAGEAFF

D gene: TRBD1
clone size: -
J gene: TRBJ1-3
CDR3 length: 15
V gene: TRBV6-5
CDR3 DNA: TGTGCCAGCAGTACAGGGGAGATCCCTGGAAACACCATATATTTT
CDR3 protein: CASSTGEIPGNTIYF

D gene: TRBD1
clone size: -
J gene: TRBJ1-4
CDR3 length: 16
V gene: TRBV4-2
CDR3 DNA: TGTGCCAGCAGACACAGGGGGCTTAGGACTAATGAAAAACTGTTTTTT
CDR3 protein: CASRHRGLRTNEKLFF

D gene: -
clone size: -
J gene: TRBJ1-2
CDR3 length: 14
V gene: TRBV7-9
CDR3 DNA: TGTGCCAGCAGCCCCCCCGGAGGGGACTATGGCTACACCTTC
CDR3 protein: CASSPPGGDYGYTF

D gene: -
clone size: -
J gene: TRBJ1-6
CDR3 length: 15
V gene: TRBV6-4
CDR3 DNA: TGTGCCAGCAGTGACGGCAGGGTTTATAATTCACCCCTCCACTTT
CDR3 protein: CASSDGRVYNSPLHF

D gene: TRBD2
clone size: -
J gene: TRBJ2-1
CDR3 length: 13
V gene: TRBV2
CDR3 DNA: TGTGCCAGCTTGGGCGGGAGCTACAATGAGCAGTTCTTC
CDR3 protein: CASLGGSYNEQFF

D gene: TRBD1
clone size: -
J gene: TRBJ2-2
CDR3 length: 18
V gene: TRBV7-9
CDR3 DNA: TGTGCCAGCAGCTCGTACAGGGGGCCCCAAAAGAACACCGGGGAGCTGTTTTTT
CDR3 protein: CASSSYRGPQKNTGELFF

D gene: -
clone size: few
J gene: TRBJ1-6
CDR3 length: 18
V gene: TRBV7-2
CDR3 DNA: TGTGCCAGCAGCTTAATTATCCCTCAAGCTTTTTATAATTCACCCCTCCACTTT
CDR3 protein: CASSLIIPQAFYNSPLHF

D gene: -
clone size: -
J gene: TRBJ2-1
CDR3 length: 15
V gene: TRBV5-6
CDR3 DNA: TGTGCCAGCAGCTTCTACGCGGCATCTTACAATGAGCAGTTCTTC
CDR3 protein: CASSFYAASYNEQFF

D gene: TRBD1
clone size: -
J gene: TRBJ2-3
CDR3 length: 13
V gene: TRBV10-1
CDR3 DNA: TGCGCCAGCGGGGACAGGGGTACAGATACGCAGTATTTT
CDR3 protein: CASGDRGTDTQYF

D gene: -
clone size: -
J gene: TRBJ2-3
CDR3 length: 13
V gene: TRBV5-1
CDR3 DNA: TGCGCCAGCAGCTTGGCAGGACAAGCTACGCAGTATTTT
CDR3 protein: CASSLAGQATQYF